Shown below are 27 T cell receptor beta chains from a single sample sequenced in a study of cytomegalovirus exposure and HLA in healthy donors. Vbeta (60) and Jbeta (13) primers were used in the PCR. The data were produced by immunoSEQ multiplex PCR, yet TCRdb's version contains in-frame clones alone and is incomplete. The record lists 200,000 to 250,000 clones, of which the ten most abundant hold 0.95% to 1.3%. The sequenced material came from PBMCs. The receptors were gathered from a girl aged 2-10 years in good health and CMV-seropositive.

The chain uses TRBV28 and TRBJ1-2; 8 bases are a match to TRBD1. The CDR3 consists of 16 residues. Losses at the gene ends were 3 bases for V and 4 bases for J; bases not matched to a gene: 10. Germline CDR1 is MDHEN and CDR2 is SYDVKM. The CDR3 DNA sequence: TGTGCCAGCAGTTTCCTTTCCCTCACAGGGGGCTATGGCTACACCTTC. This translates into CASSFLSLTGGYGYTF.

The chain links TRBV28 to TRBJ1-2; no clear D. Germline values: CDR1 MDHEN, CDR2 SYDVKM. Trimming stripped 7 bases from V and 6 bases from J, with 9 bases between. The CDR3 covers 11 residues. CDR3 sequence (DNA): TGTGCCAGCACTTCACAGAATGGCTACACCTTC. It yields the protein CASTSQNGYTF.

The J gene is TRBJ2-7, the V gene TRBV29-1; 14 bases map to TRBD2. Per the germline V gene, CDR1 is SQVTM and CDR2 is ANQGSEA. The CDR3 covers 15 residues. V was pared by 7 bases and J by 3 bases, with 8 bases of the junction left unmatched. CDR3 in amino acids: CSAKKGTSGSYEQYF. In nucleotides, the CDR3 is TGCAGCGCCAAGAAGGGGACTAGCGGGAGCTACGAGCAGTACTTC.

The genes are TRBV19 and TRBJ2-2; maybe TRBD1 (8 bases). This CDR3 region has 17 residues. Germline CDR1 is LNHDA and CDR2 is SQIVND (reference sequence). The V gene lost 7 bases and the J gene lost 6 bases, with 24 bases spanning the gap. The CDR3 coding sequence is TGTGCCAGTACGAGGTGGCTTCGGACAGGGAGGGCCGGGGAGCTGTTTTTT. Its protein product is CASTRWLRTGRAGELFF.

This rearrangement joins TRBV19 to TRBJ1-1; 8 bases agree with TRBD1. Germline values: CDR1 LNHDA, CDR2 SQIVND (reference sequence). The V segment lost 3 bases and the J segment 4 bases; nucleotides outside the gene matches: 4. The CDR3 has 14 residues. CDR3 sequence (DNA): TGTGCCAGTAGTATCATAGGACAGGGCACTGAAGCTTTCTTT. This encodes CASSIIGQGTEAFF.

This chain joins TRBV9 and TRBJ2-3; TRBD1 matches 9 bases. V shed 0 bases and J 0 bases; nucleotides not matched to a gene: 14. The V gene's germline CDR1 is SGDLS and CDR2 YYNGEE. This CDR3 has 20 residues. The DNA of the CDR3 is TGTGCCAGCAGCGTAGGAGGAGCCGGGACAGGGAGCTCTAGCACAGATACGCAGTATTTT. As protein: CASSVGGAGTGSSSTDTQYF. Based on the CDR3 plus reference TRBV9 and TRBJ2-3, the full variable domain is DSGVTQTPKHLITATGQRVTLRCSPRSGDLSVYWYQQSLDQGLQFLIQYYNGEERAKGNILERFSAQQFPDLHSELNLSSLELGDSALYFCASSVGGAGTGSSSTDTQYFGPGTRLTVL.

The rearrangement joins TRBV27 to TRBJ2-1; tentative D call: TRBD1 (6 bases). CDR3 size: 18 residues. Trimming removed 8 bases at V and 9 bases at J, with 32 bases between. The V gene's germline CDR1 is MNHEY and CDR2 SMNVEV (reference sequence). The CDR3 sequence is CASYYQLPIPGVLGEQFF. CDR3 DNA: TGTGCCAGCTACTACCAACTACCCATCCCAGGGGTCTTGGGTGAGCAGTTCTTC.

The V call is TRBV6-5, the J call TRBJ2-1; D is ambiguous. The CDR3 sequence is 12 residues long. The germline gives CDR1 MNHEY, CDR2 SVGAGI. The V and J ends lost 3 bases and 8 bases respectively, with 8 bases between them. CDR3 nucleotide sequence: TGTGCCAGCAGTTATCCCCCGGATGAGCAGTTCTTC. This translates into CASSYPPDEQFF.

V is TRBV5-1 and J is TRBJ2-2; D might be TRBD1 (5 bases). Germline V gene data show CDR1 as SGHRS and CDR2 as YFSETQ. The germline V and J ends were trimmed by 4 bases and 0 bases, with 13 bases remaining between them. The CDR3 sequence is 16 residues long. The CDR3 loop is CASSRTRAPNTGELFF. The CDR3 DNA sequence: TGCGCCAGCAGCCGGACAAGGGCCCCGAACACCGGGGAGCTGTTTTTT. Full variable domain (missing parts from reference TRBV5-1 and TRBJ2-2): KAGVTQTPRYLIKTRGQQVTLSCSPISGHRSVSWYQQTPGQGLQFLFEYFSETQRNKGNFPGRFSGRQFSNSRSEMNVSTLELGDSALYLCASSRTRAPNTGELFFGEGSRLTVL.

The chain has TRBV4-1 and TRBJ2-3; 15 bases match TRBD2. The germline gives CDR1 MGHRA, CDR2 YSYEKL. V was pared by 4 bases and J by 2 bases, with 13 bases of the junction left unmatched. This CDR3 comprises 20 residues. CDR3 DNA: TGCGCCAGCAGCCCACAAGGACTAGCGGGAGGGAGCCCCCCCACAGATACGCAGTATTTT. It is translated as CASSPQGLAGGSPPTDTQYF.

The J gene is TRBJ2-3, the V gene TRBV28; 9 positions agree with TRBD2. There are 16 residues in the CDR3. Trimming cost V 3 bases and J 0 bases; bases outside gene matches: 4. Germline values: CDR1 MDHEN, CDR2 SYDVKM. The CDR3 sequence is CASSFGGRASTDTQYF. The DNA of the CDR3 is TGTGCCAGCAGTTTCGGCGGGAGGGCTAGCACAGATACGCAGTATTTT.

The V call is TRBV18, the J call TRBJ1-5; unclear D gene. Germline V gene data show CDR1 as KGHSH and CDR2 as LQKENI. The V end lost 3 bases, the J end lost 6 bases, and 9 bases lay between the germline ends. The CDR3 totals 13 residues. CDR3 in DNA: TGTGCCAGCTCACCGACCACGGGTCAGCCCCAGCATTTT. This gives the protein CASSPTTGQPQHF.

The rearrangement joins TRBV10-1 to TRBJ1-1, with TRBD1 matching over 7 bases. The germline CDR1 and CDR2 sequences are WNHNN and SYGVQD (reference sequence). The CDR3 length is 14 residues. Losses at the gene ends were 2 bases for V and 5 bases for J; bases not matched to a gene: 5. The CDR3 region is CASSETRGKTEAFF. The CDR3 DNA follows: TGCGCCAGCAGTGAGACCAGGGGGAAAACTGAAGCTTTCTTT.

The genes are TRBV9 and TRBJ1-2, with 7 bases matching TRBD1. With V trimmed by 0 bases and J by 4 bases, 9 bases remained unmatched. Germline V gene lookup returns CDR1 SGDLS and CDR2 YYNGEE. The CDR3 has 16 residues. CDR3: CASSVDLKGAGYGYTF. The CDR3 DNA follows: TGTGCCAGCAGCGTAGACCTCAAGGGGGCTGGCTATGGCTACACCTTC.

Notes on this clone: This CDR3 is also generated by other DNA sequences in the sample. This chain joins TRBV4-1 and TRBJ2-3; TRBD2 matches at 11 bases. CDR1 is MGHRA, CDR2 YSYEKL, per germline. This CDR3 is 16 amino acids long. Trimming at V came to 0 bases and at J to 4 bases, leaving 3 bases not matched to a gene. The CDR3 region has the DNA TGCGCCAGCAGCCAAGACGGTAGCGGGAGGGCAGATACGCAGTATTTT. It specifies CASSQDGSGRADTQYF.

The V and J genes are TRBV2 and TRBJ2-5, with a weak D call TRBD2 (5 bases). The last part of the DNA fits TRBJ2-7 better; the J call may be wrong. The CDR3 sequence is 15 residues long. CDR1 SNHLY and CDR2 FYNNEI come from the germline V gene. Here the CDR3 reads CASSDFRGEGDEQYF. The CDR3 DNA reads as TGTGCCAGCAGTGATTTTAGAGGTGAGGGTGACGAGCAGTACTTC.

The chain is built from TRBV5-4 and TRBJ1-2; D gene ambiguous. Per germline, CDR1 SGHNT and CDR2 YYREEE (reference sequence). This CDR3 spans 13 amino acids. Between the trimmed V and J ends, which lost 1 base and 2 bases, there was a span of 6 bases. The CDR3 DNA sequence: TGTGCCAGCAGCTTGAACAGAAACTATGGCTACACCTTC. This codes for CASSLNRNYGYTF.

This chain links TRBV5-1 with TRBJ1-1; D perhaps matches TRBD1 (6 bases). CDR3 length: 17 residues. V lost 0 bases and J lost 0, with 15 bases in between. Germline assignment: CDR1 SGHRS and CDR2 YFSETQ. CDR3 bases: TGCGCCAGCAGCTTGGTAGGGGGTCAGAGGGTGAACACTGAAGCTTTCTTT. This codes for CASSLVGGQRVNTEAFF.

The V call is TRBV9, the J call TRBJ2-1, with 10 bases aligning to TRBD2. CDR1 SGDLS and CDR2 YYNGEE come from the germline V gene. The CDR3 consists of 16 residues. V shed 1 base and J 7 bases; nucleotides not matched to a gene: 8. CDR3 nucleotides: TGTGCCAGCAGCGTACCGAGCGGGAGGGCCCAGAATGAGCAGTTCTTC. As protein: CASSVPSGRAQNEQFF.

The CDR3 nucleotides read TGTGCCAGTAGTCAAACGCACAGGGGGCTGGCCTACGAGCAGTACTTC. Residues: CASSQTHRGLAYEQYF. V gene TRBV19 combines with J gene TRBJ2-7, with TRBD1 matching 9 bases. The CDR3 sequence is 16 residues long. After removal of 5 bases from V and 2 bases from J, the junction contained 10 bases not matched to a gene. Germline V gene data show CDR1 as LNHDA and CDR2 as SQIVND (reference sequence).

CDR3 amino acids: CASSPPGGDIQYF. The CDR3 coding sequence is TGTGCCAGCAGTCCGCCGGGGGGGGACATTCAGTACTTC. The chain couples TRBV6-5 to TRBJ2-4, with TRBD2 matching 8 bases. J lost 8 bases, V lost 5 bases, and 5 bases had no gene match. Germline CDR1 MNHEY, CDR2 SVGAGI. There are 13 residues in the CDR3.

V usage is TRBV9 and J usage is TRBJ2-1; 11 nucleotides align to TRBD2. Germline values: CDR1 SGDLS, CDR2 YYNGEE. J lost 0 bases, V lost 1 base, and 6 bases had no gene match. The CDR3 extends over 18 amino acids. CDR3 DNA: TGTGCCAGCAGCGTATCCCCTAGCGGGGGGAGCTCCTACAATGAGCAGTTCTTC. Protein product: CASSVSPSGGSSYNEQFF.

The V gene is TRBV27, the J gene TRBJ1-5; D not certain. The CDR3 is 15 amino acids. V lost 2 bases and J lost 0, with 8 bases in between. Germline V gene data show CDR1 as MNHEY and CDR2 as SMNVEV (reference sequence). For the CDR3, the DNA is TGTGCCAGCAGTTTAATTAGCAATAGCAATCAGCCCCAGCATTTT. Protein product: CASSLISNSNQPQHF.

The rearrangement links TRBV9 to TRBJ2-7; TRBD2 agrees at 7 bases. Per germline, CDR1 SGDLS and CDR2 YYNGEE. The CDR3 totals 15 residues. V lost 3 bases to trimming and J lost 2 bases; unmatched junction nucleotides: 8. The CDR3 bases are TGTGCCAGCAGCGCCGCCGGGACTATGACCTACGAGCAGTACTTC. This sequence encodes CASSAAGTMTYEQYF.

This chain joins TRBV29-1 and TRBJ1-5; 7 bases agree with TRBD1. Germline lookup yields CDR1 SQVTM and CDR2 ANQGSEA. The ends lost 4 bases at V and 4 bases at J; junction bases unmatched: 4. This CDR3 has 13 amino acids. The CDR3 nucleotides are TGCAGCGTTGGCCAGGGGGAAAATCAGCCCCAGCATTTT. It codes for CSVGQGENQPQHF.

The chain recombines TRBV30 with TRBJ2-1; unclear D gene. With 0 bases removed from V and 8 bases from J, the gap between germline ends came to 17 bases. The CDR3 is made up of 15 amino acids. The germline V gene encodes CDR1 GTSNPN and CDR2 SVGIG (reference sequence). The CDR3 protein is CAWSVSAVKSDEQFF. CDR3 in DNA: TGTGCCTGGAGTGTCAGTGCAGTAAAGTCCGATGAGCAGTTCTTC.

This sequence joins TRBV2 and TRBJ2-7; 13 positions agree with TRBD2. This CDR3 comprises 15 residues. The junction had 9 bases not matched to a gene; V was cut back by 11 bases and J by 2 bases. Germline assignment: CDR1 SNHLY and CDR2 FYNNEI. The CDR3 sequence: CAGGTSGTRTYEQYF. The CDR3 DNA reads TGTGCCGGTGGGACTAGCGGGACCCGAACCTACGAGCAGTACTTC.